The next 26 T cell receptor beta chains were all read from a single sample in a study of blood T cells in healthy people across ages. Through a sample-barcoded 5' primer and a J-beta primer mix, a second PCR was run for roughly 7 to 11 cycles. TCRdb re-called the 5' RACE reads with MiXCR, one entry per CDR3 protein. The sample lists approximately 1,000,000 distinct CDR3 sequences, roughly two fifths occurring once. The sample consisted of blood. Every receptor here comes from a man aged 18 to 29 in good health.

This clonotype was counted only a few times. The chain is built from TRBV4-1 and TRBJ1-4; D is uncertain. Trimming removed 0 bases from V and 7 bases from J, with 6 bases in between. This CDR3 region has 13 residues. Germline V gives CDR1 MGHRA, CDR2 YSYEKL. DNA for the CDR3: TGCGCCAGCAGCCAAGAGGCCCGTGAAAAACTGTTTTTT. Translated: CASSQEAREKLFF.

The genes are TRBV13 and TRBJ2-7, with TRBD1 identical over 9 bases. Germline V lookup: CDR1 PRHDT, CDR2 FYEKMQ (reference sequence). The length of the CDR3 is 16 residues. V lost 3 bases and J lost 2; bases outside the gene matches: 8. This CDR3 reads CASSFSPGQGTYEQYF. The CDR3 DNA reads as TGTGCCAGCAGCTTTTCACCCGGACAGGGGACCTACGAGCAGTACTTC.

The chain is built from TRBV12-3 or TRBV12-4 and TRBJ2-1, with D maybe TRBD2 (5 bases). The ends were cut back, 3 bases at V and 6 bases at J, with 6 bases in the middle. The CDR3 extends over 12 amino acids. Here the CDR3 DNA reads TGTGCCAGCAGTTTTGAGGGCAATGAGCAGTTCTTC. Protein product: CASSFEGNEQFF.

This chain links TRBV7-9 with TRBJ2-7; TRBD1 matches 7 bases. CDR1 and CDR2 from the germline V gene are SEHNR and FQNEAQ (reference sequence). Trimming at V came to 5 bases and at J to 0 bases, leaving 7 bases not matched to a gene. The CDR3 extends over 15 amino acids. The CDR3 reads CASSTNRGYSYEQYF. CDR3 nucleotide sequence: TGTGCCAGCAGCACAAACAGGGGATACTCCTACGAGCAGTACTTC.

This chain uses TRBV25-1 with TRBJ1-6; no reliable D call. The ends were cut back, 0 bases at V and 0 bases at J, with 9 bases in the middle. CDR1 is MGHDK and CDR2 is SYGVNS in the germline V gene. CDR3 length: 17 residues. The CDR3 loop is CASSEYDRSSYNSPLHF. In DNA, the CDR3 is TGTGCCAGCAGTGAATACGACCGAAGCTCCTATAATTCACCCCTCCACTTT.

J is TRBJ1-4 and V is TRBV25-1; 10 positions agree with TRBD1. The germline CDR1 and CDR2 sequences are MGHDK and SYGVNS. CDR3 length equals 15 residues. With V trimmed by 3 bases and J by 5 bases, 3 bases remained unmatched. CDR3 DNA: TGTGCCAGCAGTGATCCGGGACAGGGGAATGAAAAACTGTTTTTT. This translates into CASSDPGQGNEKLFF.

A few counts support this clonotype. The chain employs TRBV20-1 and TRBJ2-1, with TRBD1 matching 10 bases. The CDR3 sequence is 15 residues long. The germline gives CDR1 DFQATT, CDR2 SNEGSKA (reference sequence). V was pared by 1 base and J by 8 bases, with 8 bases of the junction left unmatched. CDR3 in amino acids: CSARAGTGALDEQFF. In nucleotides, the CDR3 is TGCAGTGCTAGAGCCGGGACAGGGGCCTTGGATGAGCAGTTCTTC.

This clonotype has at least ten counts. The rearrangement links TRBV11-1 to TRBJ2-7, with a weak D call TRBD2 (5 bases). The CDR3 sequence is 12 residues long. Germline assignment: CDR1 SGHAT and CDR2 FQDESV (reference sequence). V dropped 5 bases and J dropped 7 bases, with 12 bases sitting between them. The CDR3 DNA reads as TGTGCCAGCAGCCGCTATGGGGAGGAGCAGTACTTC. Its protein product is CASSRYGEEQYF.

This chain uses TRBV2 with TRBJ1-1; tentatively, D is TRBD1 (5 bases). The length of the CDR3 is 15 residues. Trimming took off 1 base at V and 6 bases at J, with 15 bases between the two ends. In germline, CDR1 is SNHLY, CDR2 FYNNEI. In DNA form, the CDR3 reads TGTGCCAGCAGTGAAGACGGCAGGGTGGGTGCTGAAGCTTTCTTT. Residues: CASSEDGRVGAEAFF.

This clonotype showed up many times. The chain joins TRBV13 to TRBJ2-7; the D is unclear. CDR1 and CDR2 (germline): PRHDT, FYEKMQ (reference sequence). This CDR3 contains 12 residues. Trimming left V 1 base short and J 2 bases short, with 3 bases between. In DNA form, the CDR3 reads TGTGCCAGCAGCTTAGACCCCTACGAGCAGTACTTC. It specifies CASSLDPYEQYF.

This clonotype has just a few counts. CDR3 loop: CASHPSGPDGNQPQHF. The CDR3 DNA sequence: TGTGCCAGCCACCCTTCAGGGCCCGATGGCAATCAGCCCCAGCATTTT. This chain links TRBV28 with TRBJ1-5; the D gene is possibly TRBD1 (5 bases). Trimming removed 8 bases from V and 2 bases from J, with 19 bases in between. The CDR3 covers 16 residues. From germline, CDR1 is MDHEN and CDR2 SYDVKM.

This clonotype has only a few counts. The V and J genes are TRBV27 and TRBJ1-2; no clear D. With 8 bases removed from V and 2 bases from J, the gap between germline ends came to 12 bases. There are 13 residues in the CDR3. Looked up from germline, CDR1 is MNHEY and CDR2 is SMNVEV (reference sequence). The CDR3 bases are TGTGCCAGCCCATCGAGTCAGAACTATGGCTACACCTTC. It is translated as CASPSSQNYGYTF.

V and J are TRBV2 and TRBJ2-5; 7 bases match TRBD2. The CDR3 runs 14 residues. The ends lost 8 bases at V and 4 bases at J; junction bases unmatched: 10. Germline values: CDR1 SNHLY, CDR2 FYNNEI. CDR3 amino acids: CASVSGVLRETQYF. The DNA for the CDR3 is TGTGCCAGCGTGAGCGGGGTCTTGAGAGAGACCCAGTACTTC.

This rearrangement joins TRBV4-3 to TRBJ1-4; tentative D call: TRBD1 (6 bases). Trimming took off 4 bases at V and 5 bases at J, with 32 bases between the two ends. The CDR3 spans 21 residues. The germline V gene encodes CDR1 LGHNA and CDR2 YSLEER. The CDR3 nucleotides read TGCGCCAGCAGCCTACTGGGACCCGTCTTAACTCTAAAGGGGGGAAATGAAAAACTGTTTTTT. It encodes CASSLLGPVLTLKGGNEKLFF.

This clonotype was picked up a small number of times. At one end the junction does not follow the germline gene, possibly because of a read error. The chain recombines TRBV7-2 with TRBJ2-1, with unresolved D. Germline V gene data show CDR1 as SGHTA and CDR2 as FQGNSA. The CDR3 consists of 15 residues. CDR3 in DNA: TGTGCTAGCAGCTTAGTCGGCTCACTGGGGAATGAGCAGTTCTTC. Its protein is CASSLVGSLGNEQFF.

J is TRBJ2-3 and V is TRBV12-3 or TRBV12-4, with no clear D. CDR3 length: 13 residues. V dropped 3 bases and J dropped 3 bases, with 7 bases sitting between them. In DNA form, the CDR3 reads TGTGCCAGCAGTTTTCAGCTAACAGATACGCAGTATTTT. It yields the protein CASSFQLTDTQYF.

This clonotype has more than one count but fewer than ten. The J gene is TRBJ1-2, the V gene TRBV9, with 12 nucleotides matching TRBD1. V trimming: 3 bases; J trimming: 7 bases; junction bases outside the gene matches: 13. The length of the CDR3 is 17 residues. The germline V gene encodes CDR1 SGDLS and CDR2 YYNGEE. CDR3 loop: CASSASGTGGLRGGYTF. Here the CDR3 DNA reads TGTGCCAGCAGCGCCAGCGGGACAGGGGGCCTCAGAGGTGGCTACACCTTC. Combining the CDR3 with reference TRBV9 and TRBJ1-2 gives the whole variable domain DSGVTQTPKHLITATGQRVTLRCSPRSGDLSVYWYQQSLDQGLQFLIQYYNGEERAKGNILERFSAQQFPDLHSELNLSSLELGDSALYFCASSASGTGGLRGGYTFGSGTRLTVV.

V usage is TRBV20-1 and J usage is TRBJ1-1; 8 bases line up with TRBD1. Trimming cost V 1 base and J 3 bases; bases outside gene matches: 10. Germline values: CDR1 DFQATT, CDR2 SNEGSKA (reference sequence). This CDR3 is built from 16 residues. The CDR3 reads CSARGPPGQGYTEAFF. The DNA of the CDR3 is TGCAGTGCTAGAGGTCCCCCCGGACAGGGATACACTGAAGCTTTCTTT.

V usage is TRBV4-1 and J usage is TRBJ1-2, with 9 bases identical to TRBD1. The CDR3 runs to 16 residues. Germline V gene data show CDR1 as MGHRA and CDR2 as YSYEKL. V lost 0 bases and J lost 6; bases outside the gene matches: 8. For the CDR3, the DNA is TGCGCCAGCAGCCAAGAACCCGAAACAGGGGGCCATGGCTACACCTTC. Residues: CASSQEPETGGHGYTF.

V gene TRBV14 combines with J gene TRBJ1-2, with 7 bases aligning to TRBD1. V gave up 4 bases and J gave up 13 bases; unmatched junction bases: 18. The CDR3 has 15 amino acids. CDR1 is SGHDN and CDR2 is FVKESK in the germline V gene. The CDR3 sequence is CASSPLGGTVLSCTF. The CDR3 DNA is TGTGCCAGCAGCCCCCTGGGCGGGACAGTCTTAAGCTGCACCTTC.

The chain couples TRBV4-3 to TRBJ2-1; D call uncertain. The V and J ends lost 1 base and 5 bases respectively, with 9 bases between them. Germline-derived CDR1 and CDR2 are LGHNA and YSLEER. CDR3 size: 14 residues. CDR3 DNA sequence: TGCGCCAGCAGCCAAGTTTCAAGTGACAATGAGCAGTTCTTC. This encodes CASSQVSSDNEQFF.

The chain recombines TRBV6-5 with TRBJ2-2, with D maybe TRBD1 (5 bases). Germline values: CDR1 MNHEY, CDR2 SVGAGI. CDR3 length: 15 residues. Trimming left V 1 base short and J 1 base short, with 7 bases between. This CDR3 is CASSYWGRNTGELFF. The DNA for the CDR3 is TGTGCCAGCAGTTACTGGGGCAGGAACACCGGGGAGCTGTTTTTT.

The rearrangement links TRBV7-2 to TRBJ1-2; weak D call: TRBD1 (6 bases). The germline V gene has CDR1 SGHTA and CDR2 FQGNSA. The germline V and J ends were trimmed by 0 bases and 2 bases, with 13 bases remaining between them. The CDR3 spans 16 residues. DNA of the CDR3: TGTGCCAGCAGCTTAGCGCGTACAGGGAGAAACTATGGCTACACCTTC. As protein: CASSLARTGRNYGYTF.

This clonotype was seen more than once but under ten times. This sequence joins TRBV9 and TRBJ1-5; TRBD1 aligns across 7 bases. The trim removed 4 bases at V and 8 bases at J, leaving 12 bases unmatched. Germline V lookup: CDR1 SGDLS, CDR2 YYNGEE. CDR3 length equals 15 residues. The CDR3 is CASSPGGHGIEPQHF. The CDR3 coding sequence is TGTGCCAGCAGCCCAGGGGGACACGGTATAGAGCCCCAGCATTTT.

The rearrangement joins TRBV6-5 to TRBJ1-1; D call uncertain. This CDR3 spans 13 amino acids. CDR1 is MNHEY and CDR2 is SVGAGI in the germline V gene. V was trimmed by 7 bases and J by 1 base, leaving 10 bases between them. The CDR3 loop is CASTAAPNTEAFF. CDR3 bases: TGTGCCAGCACCGCGGCCCCGAACACTGAAGCTTTCTTT.

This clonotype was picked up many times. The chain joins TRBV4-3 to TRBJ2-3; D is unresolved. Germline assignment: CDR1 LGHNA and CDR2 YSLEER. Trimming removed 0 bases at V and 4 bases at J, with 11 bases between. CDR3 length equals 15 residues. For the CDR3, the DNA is TGCGCCAGCAGCCAAGATAGAACCTTGTCAGATACGCAGTATTTT. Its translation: CASSQDRTLSDTQYF.